One sample yielded the 20 T cell receptor beta chains listed below, sequenced in a study of molecular identifiers for immune sequencing clone quantification (dated by TCRdb to the late 2010s). Libraries came from PCR. The data were produced on a NextSeq 500. TCRdb applied fastp at Q25 and MiXCR to the public reads, then kept only in-frame beta chains. CDR3 protein duplicates are merged, each entry listing the most common genes and DNA. The sample table contains under 100,000 distinct CDR3 sequences; only one count was recorded for 25% of them. 0.7% to 0.8% of the sample is taken by the ten largest. Sequenced input: naive CD8+ T cells from blood, with Jurkat cell RNA spiked in. This specimen's cell subset or site label, per the study, means: FACS-sorted CD8+CD4-CCR7+CD45RA+ naive T cells. These receptor sequences come from a human donor in good health. Some libraries in this study had Jurkat cell RNA spiked in.

The table lists this clonotype with many counts. The V and J genes are TRBV5-5 and TRBJ1-1, with 11 bases matching TRBD1. The CDR3 has 16 residues. CDR1 and CDR2 (germline): SGHKS, YYEKEE (reference sequence). J lost 5 bases, V lost 4 bases, and 10 bases had no gene match. In DNA form, the CDR3 reads TGTGCCAGCAGCACGGGACAGGGGGGTTCGAGAACTGAAGCTTTCTTT. Amino acid sequence: CASSTGQGGSRTEAFF.

As regards this clonotype: One end of the junction is discordant with germline, which a read error may explain. The chain combines TRBV7-3 with TRBJ2-2; TRBD2 might be the D (5 bases). From germline, CDR1 is SGHTA and CDR2 FQGTGA. This CDR3 has 13 amino acids. The CDR3 sequence is CASSSRKPGELVF. CDR3 nucleotide sequence: TGTGCCAGCAGCTCGCGAAAGCCTGGGGAGTTGGTTTTT.

V and J are TRBV7-6 and TRBJ2-3; 7 nucleotides align to TRBD2. The CDR3 has 15 residues. Germline CDR1 SGHVS, CDR2 FNYEAQ. V trimming: 5 bases; J trimming: 3 bases; junction bases outside the gene matches: 8. The CDR3 spells CASSLSGMPTDTQYF. For the CDR3, the DNA is TGTGCCAGCAGCCTCAGCGGGATGCCAACAGATACGCAGTATTTT.

About this clonotype itself: The junction shows a germline mismatch at one end, possibly a read error. This chain's CDR3 is CGVRGSGGELFF. The CDR3 coding sequence is TGCGGCGTTCGGGGAAGTGGCGGGGAGCTGTTTTTT. The chain uses TRBV29-1 and TRBJ2-2, with D possibly TRBD2 on 5 matching bases. This CDR3 comprises 12 residues. Germline V gene sequence: CDR1 SQVTM, CDR2 ANQGSEA.

This clonotype was picked up many times. The chain recombines TRBV7-6 with TRBJ1-3; D possibly corresponds to TRBD1 (5 bases). CDR1 SGHVS and CDR2 FNYEAQ come from the germline V gene. The CDR3 has 16 amino acids. V lost 4 bases to trimming and J lost 0 bases, with 13 bases between them. CDR3 amino acids: CASSYSVGRSGNTIYF. The CDR3 DNA reads TGTGCCAGCAGCTACTCAGTGGGGCGCTCTGGAAACACCATATATTTT.

This clonotype was seen at least ten times. The chain combines TRBV5-1 with TRBJ1-1, with a tentative D call TRBD1 (5 bases). The germline CDR1 and CDR2 sequences are SGHRS and YFSETQ. The CDR3 has 14 residues. Trimming took 6 bases from V and 1 from J, leaving 13 bases between them. CDR3 sequence: CASNQDIQNTEAFF. CDR3 coding DNA: TGCGCCAGCAACCAGGACATACAGAACACTGAAGCTTTCTTT.

This clonotype was counted many times. This rearrangement joins TRBV4-3 to TRBJ2-7; TRBD1 agrees at 8 bases. The trim removed 1 base at V and 7 bases at J, leaving 6 bases unmatched. The length of the CDR3 is 14 residues. Germline V gene data show CDR1 as LGHNA and CDR2 as YSLEER. The CDR3 region is CASSQAQGAWEQYF. The CDR3 DNA is TGCGCCAGCAGCCAAGCCCAGGGGGCTTGGGAGCAGTACTTC.

This clonotype was counted only a few times. CDR3 DNA: TGTGCCAGCAGCCGGGACGACACTGAAGCTTTCTTT. Translating gives CASSRDDTEAFF. V gene TRBV7-9 combines with J gene TRBJ1-1, with D possibly being TRBD1 (5 bases). The CDR3 consists of 12 residues. The germline V gene has CDR1 SEHNR and CDR2 FQNEAQ (reference sequence). V lost 5 bases and J 3 bases, leaving 7 bases between the germline ends.

Points on this clonotype: This may arise from a read error, as a much more abundant clone is one base away. The chain joins TRBV7-2 to TRBJ2-2; D perhaps matches TRBD2 (6 bases). The CDR3 extends over 13 amino acids. Germline CDR1 and CDR2: SGHTA and FQGNSA. DNA for the CDR3: TGTGCCAGCAGCTTAGAAGGGGCCGGGGGGCTGTTTTTT. Encoded protein: CASSLEGAGGLFF.

Only a few counts were recorded for this clonotype. The chain has TRBV2 and TRBJ1-1; TRBD1 might be the D (5 bases). Germline assignment: CDR1 SNHLY and CDR2 FYNNEI. CDR3 length: 14 amino acids. V was cut by 10 bases and J by 5 bases, with 20 bases left in between. The CDR3 protein is CATRGRGSGTEAFF. The CDR3 bases are TGTGCCACACGCGGGAGGGGCAGTGGTACTGAAGCTTTCTTT. The whole variable domain, remainder taken from reference TRBV2 and TRBJ1-1, is EPEVTQTPSHQVTQMGQEVILRCVPISNHLYFYWYRQILGQKVEFLVSFYNNEISEKSEIFDDQFSVERPDGSNFTLKIRSTKLEDSAMYFCATRGRGSGTEAFFGQGTRLTVV.

The chain has TRBV6-1 and TRBJ1-1; no clear D. The CDR3 length is 14 residues. In germline, CDR1 is MNHNS, CDR2 SASEGT. Trimming left V 1 base short and J 5 bases short, with 11 bases between. CDR3 in amino acids: CASSEGPNGTEAFF. The CDR3 nucleotides read TGTGCCAGCAGTGAAGGGCCAAACGGTACTGAAGCTTTCTTT.

This clonotype has at least ten counts. This chain connects TRBV13 to TRBJ2-7, with no clear D. The CDR3 consists of 15 residues. With 0 bases removed from V and 0 bases from J, the gap between germline ends came to 9 bases. Germline V gene sequence: CDR1 PRHDT, CDR2 FYEKMQ (reference sequence). The CDR3 region has the DNA TGTGCCAGCAGCTTAGGCCCGAGGCTCTCCTACGAGCAGTACTTC. Translation gives CASSLGPRLSYEQYF.

Concerning this clonotype: This may come from a read error, since a much larger clone is one base off. The genes are TRBV12-3 or TRBV12-4 and TRBJ2-7, with 7 positions matching TRBD1. After removal of 3 bases from V and 5 bases from J, the junction contained 7 bases not matched to a gene. The length of the CDR3 is 14 residues. The CDR3: CASSFRDSGHEQYF. For the CDR3, the DNA is TGTGCCAGCAGTTTCCGGGACAGTGGACACGAGCAGTACTTC.

Remarks on this clonotype: A much larger clonotype is one base distant, so this may be a read error. This chain links TRBV7-2 with TRBJ2-1; no clear D. Germline CDR1 and CDR2: SGHTA and FQGNSA. The CDR3 runs 13 residues. The CDR3 is CASSHDSYNEQIF. CDR3 DNA sequence: TGTGCCAGCAGCCACGATTCCTACAATGAGCAGATCTTC.

This clonotype was recorded many times. The V call is TRBV7-9, the J call TRBJ1-5; D unresolved. Germline V gene data show CDR1 as SEHNR and CDR2 as FQNEAQ (reference sequence). V was shortened by 6 bases and J by 4 bases, with 16 bases between the two germline ends. The CDR3 loop spans 15 amino acids. CDR3 bases: TGTGCCAGCAGTTCCCCGACCCATCCGAATCAGCCCCAGCATTTT. Its translation is CASSSPTHPNQPQHF.

This clonotype was recorded at least ten times. The chain has TRBV29-1 and TRBJ1-1; possibly TRBD1 for D (5 bases). Trimming left V 0 bases short and J 4 bases short, with 15 bases between. This CDR3 comprises 15 residues. CDR1 and CDR2 (germline): SQVTM, ANQGSEA. CDR3 in DNA: TGCAGCGTTGAAGATCTAATGAGGGGTCCCACTGAAGCTTTCTTT. Protein: CSVEDLMRGPTEAFF.

A single count supports this clonotype. A much larger clone differs by one base, so this may be a read error. The CDR3 does not close with the conserved phenylalanine or tryptophan, likely indicating a read error. The chain recombines TRBV12-3 or TRBV12-4 with TRBJ1-6, with 8 bases matching TRBD1. The J segment lost 9 bases and the V segment lost 4 bases, leaving 5 bases of the junction unmatched. The CDR3 consists of 14 residues. CDR3 protein: CASSWDRFISPLHS. Written as DNA, the CDR3 is TGTGCCAGCAGTTGGGACAGGTTTATTTCACCCCTCCACTCT.

As for this clonotype: A single base separates this from a much larger clone, so it may be a read error. V and J are TRBV12-3 or TRBV12-4 and TRBJ1-5; a weak D match, TRBD1 (5 bases). The CDR3 runs 13 residues. CDR3 amino acids: CACSFSGYQPQHF. For the CDR3, the DNA is TGTGCCTGCAGTTTCTCAGGGTACCAGCCCCAGCATTTT.

Worth noting for this clonotype: A junction end diverges from the germline sequence, so it may reflect a read error. The chain is built from TRBV19 and TRBJ2-3; a possible D gene is TRBD1 (5 bases). Germline CDR1 and CDR2: LNHDA and SQIVND (reference sequence). The CDR3 runs 13 residues. Here the CDR3 reads CAGSRQSTDTQYF. The DNA for the CDR3 is TGTGCCGGTAGTAGACAGAGCACAGATACGCAGTATTTT. Based on the CDR3 plus reference TRBV19 and TRBJ2-3, the full variable domain is DGGITQSPKYLFRKEGQNVTLSCEQNLNHDAMYWYRQDPGQGLRLIYYSQIVNDFQKGDIAEGYSVSREKKESFPLTVTSAQKNPTAFYLCAGSRQSTDTQYFGPGTRLTVL.

Points on this clonotype: A much larger clone differs by one base, so this may be a read error. The chain links TRBV7-9 to TRBJ1-1, with TRBD1 matching 11 bases. CDR1 and CDR2 from the germline V gene are SEHNR and FQNEAQ (reference sequence). The length of the CDR3 is 15 residues. J was trimmed by 3 bases and V by 3 bases; bases with no gene match: 3. CDR3 in amino acids: CASSLGQGGHTEAFF. CDR3 sequence (DNA): TGTGCCAGCAGCTTGGGACAGGGGGGACACACTGAAGCTTTCTTT.